This T cell receptor beta chain was recorded in a study of post-analysis software for immune sequencing data. The wider study: Relapsing-remitting, secondary progressive and progressive-relapsing forms of multiple sclerosis all featured among disease courses. Study results and limitations: Batch-mates among the samples co-clustered strongly by F measure. Four or five TRBV segments (TRBV5-6, TRBV5-1 and TRBV20-1 among them) occurred more frequently in patients than in controls.

Worth noting for this clonotype: Its antigen is unidentified.

Sequencing libraries made from TCR beta cDNA carried unique molecular identifiers. cDNA molecules numbering roughly 0.5 million came from approximately 1 to 10 million T cells. MiXCR, applied by TCRdb to the PCR reads, yields one record per CDR3 protein. The sample has fewer than 600,000 distinct CDR3 sequences; under 55% are singletons. The V end lost 3 bases, the J end lost 4 bases, and 10 bases lay between the germline ends. Germline lookup yields CDR1 ENHRY and CDR2 SYGVKD. This CDR3 region has 14 residues. This receptor was taken from a girl aged 10-17 years with multiple sclerosis. This rearrangement joins TRBV10-3 to TRBJ1-5; no reliable D call. Specimen: blood. CDR3 sequence: CAISDTAPNQPQHF. CDR3 sequence (DNA): TGTGCCATCAGTGATACGGCCCCAAATCAGCCCCAGCATTTT.